The 20 T cell receptor beta chains given below trace back to one sample, sequenced in a study of OX40 agonist ivuxolimab in advanced cancers. This table comes from immunoSEQ multiplex PCR, and its TCRdb copy is limited to in-frame clones, with some not included. The sample carries just over 90,000 clones, 80% to 95% recorded once. This sample comprised CD4+ or CD8+ T cells sorted from blood, obtained in a trial of the OX40 agonist ivuxolimab. The receptors come from an adult with an advanced solid tumor such as melanoma, head and neck, liver or kidney cancer.

This chain uses TRBV5-6 with TRBJ2-1; TRBD2 agrees at 7 bases. CDR1 and CDR2 (germline): SGHDT, YYEEEE. With 4 bases clipped from V and 10 bases from J, the junction kept 14 bases outside the gene matches. CDR3 length: 15 residues. CDR3 DNA sequence: TGTGCCAGCAGCCGTCGGGGGAGGGGCCTTGGAGAGCAGTTCTTC. Translating gives CASSRRGRGLGEQFF.

V is TRBV7-9 and J is TRBJ1-1; D not resolved. The germline V gene has CDR1 SEHNR and CDR2 FQNEAQ (reference sequence). V lost 6 bases to trimming and J lost 1 base, with 6 bases between them. This CDR3 is built from 12 residues. The CDR3 coding sequence is TGTGCCAGCAGAAAAGAGAACACTGAAGCTTTCTTT. Its translation is CASRKENTEAFF.

The rearrangement links TRBV19 to TRBJ1-1; D may be TRBD1 (6 bases). The CDR3 sequence is 17 residues long. V lost 9 bases and J 1 base, leaving 24 bases between the germline ends. Germline CDR1 LNHDA, CDR2 SQIVND (reference sequence). CDR3 DNA: TGTGCCAGCCAGGCCCCCAGGGGCCCTGTATGGAACACTGAAGCTTTCTTT. Protein sequence: CASQAPRGPVWNTEAFF.

About this clone: The junction does not match germline at one end; this may be a read error. Different DNA sequences within this sample yield the same CDR3. V is TRBV27 and J is TRBJ2-1, with 10 bases that match TRBD1. Germline V lookup: CDR1 MNHEY, CDR2 SMNVEV (reference sequence). This CDR3 region has 17 residues. For the CDR3, the DNA is TGCGCCAGCAGCTTAAAGTTCCGGGACAGGGGCTCCAATGAGCAGTTCTTC. It translates to CASSLKFRDRGSNEQFF.

This chain uses TRBV5-4 with TRBJ2-6; D ambiguous. V lost 2 bases and J 1 base, leaving 13 bases between the germline ends. Looked up from germline, CDR1 is SGHNT and CDR2 is YYREEE (reference sequence). This CDR3 region has 17 residues. CDR3 residues: CASSFAHDFSGANVLTF. CDR3 coding DNA: TGTGCCAGCAGCTTTGCCCACGATTTTTCTGGGGCCAACGTCCTGACTTTC.

This chain connects TRBV12-5 to TRBJ2-7, with D perhaps assigned TRBD1 or TRBD2 (5 bases each). Germline V lookup: CDR1 LGHNT, CDR2 FRNRAP. The CDR3 loop spans 14 amino acids. V dropped 3 bases and J dropped 2 bases, with 11 bases sitting between them. For the CDR3, the DNA is TGTGCTAGTGGTTTCCTGACGGGACCCTACGAGCAGTACTTC. This sequence encodes CASGFLTGPYEQYF.

The rearrangement uses TRBV5-4 and TRBJ1-1; possibly TRBD1 for D (5 bases). Germline lookup yields CDR1 SGHNT and CDR2 YYREEE (reference sequence). V lost 0 bases to trimming and J lost 4 bases, with 16 bases between them. This CDR3 has 16 residues. This CDR3 reads CASSLAPGERTTEAFF. The CDR3 nucleotides are TGTGCCAGCAGCTTGGCCCCGGGGGAGAGGACCACTGAAGCTTTCTTT.

The J gene is TRBJ2-7, the V gene TRBV5-5; possibly TRBD2 for D (6 bases). This CDR3 is 14 amino acids long. Germline lookup yields CDR1 SGHKS and CDR2 YYEKEE (reference sequence). The V end lost 0 bases, the J end lost 0 bases, and 7 bases lay between the germline ends. The CDR3: CASSLAGGSYEQYF. The CDR3 DNA sequence: TGTGCCAGCAGCTTGGCCGGGGGCTCCTACGAGCAGTACTTC.

Only one count was recorded for this clone. V is TRBV11-2 and J is TRBJ1-1; D unresolved. In germline, CDR1 is SGHAT, CDR2 FQNNGV. This CDR3 region has 13 residues. Trimming pared 1 base from V and 1 base from J, leaving 4 bases between. CDR3 in amino acids: CASSLGSNTEAFF. The DNA of the CDR3 is TGTGCCAGCAGCTTAGGTTCGAACACTGAAGCTTTCTTT.

This clone was seen just once. The junction shows a germline mismatch at one end, possibly a read error. This chain's CDR3 is CASSSNRGRGSPLHF. Written as DNA, the CDR3 is TGTGCCAGCAGCTCGAACAGGGGGCGAGGTTCACCCCTCCACTTT. The chain couples TRBV5-3 to TRBJ1-6, with TRBD1 matching 9 bases. TRBV5-3 is an ORF for which the function is uncertain. The CDR3 spans 15 residues.

The chain joins TRBV6-6 to TRBJ1-6; weak D call: TRBD1 (6 bases). V lost 7 bases and J lost 7, with 20 bases in between. The CDR3 extends over 16 amino acids. The germline V gene has CDR1 MNHNY and CDR2 SVGAGI (reference sequence). The chain's CDR3 is CASTLEGSGHNSPLHF. In DNA form, the CDR3 reads TGTGCCAGCACCCTAGAGGGGTCGGGACACAATTCACCCCTCCACTTT.

The gene calls are TRBV5-5 and TRBJ1-5; D is unclear. Between the trimmed V and J ends, which lost 2 bases and 3 bases, there was a span of 12 bases. The V gene's germline CDR1 is SGHKS and CDR2 YYEKEE (reference sequence). CDR3 length: 15 amino acids. The DNA for the CDR3 is TGTGCCAGCAGCTTATTTGGTACAGTCAATCAGCCCCAGCATTTT. Its protein product is CASSLFGTVNQPQHF.

This clone was found once. The chain is built from TRBV5-6 and TRBJ1-2; D unclear. The V end was cut by 4 bases, the J end by 1 base, with 5 bases between. Germline V gene sequence: CDR1 SGHDT, CDR2 YYEEEE. CDR3 length: 12 amino acids. The CDR3 DNA sequence: TGTGCCAGCAGCACCCTTAACTATGGCTACACCTTC. It codes for CASSTLNYGYTF.

The gene calls are TRBV7-9 and TRBJ2-2, with TRBD2 identical over 10 bases. Germline assignment: CDR1 SEHNR and CDR2 FQNEAQ (reference sequence). There are 15 residues in the CDR3. J gave up 7 bases and V 2 bases, and 4 bases lay outside the gene matches. DNA for the CDR3: TGTGCCAGCAGCTTATTAGCGGGAGGAATCGGGGAGCTGTTTTTT. As protein: CASSLLAGGIGELFF.

This clone was detected once. The rearrangement links TRBV4-3 to TRBJ1-2; D gene uncertain. Germline V gives CDR1 LGHNA, CDR2 YSLEER. V lost 0 bases and J lost 7, with 18 bases in between. The length of the CDR3 is 16 residues. The CDR3 DNA is TGCGCCAGCAGCCAAGAAGTTTCACAGTCATGGGGTGGCTACACCTTC. It encodes CASSQEVSQSWGGYTF.

The chain has TRBV27 and TRBJ1-5; TRBD1 matches at 10 bases. The J segment lost 3 bases and the V segment lost 2 bases, leaving 1 base of the junction unmatched. CDR1 is MNHEY, CDR2 SMNVEV, per germline (reference sequence). The CDR3 totals 15 residues. The DNA for the CDR3 is TGTGCCAGCAGTTTAGGGACAGGGGTCAATCAGCCCCAGCATTTT. The encoded protein is CASSLGTGVNQPQHF.

In this sample, this clone turned up once. The gene calls are TRBV7-6 and TRBJ2-3, with D possibly being TRBD1 or TRBD2 (7 bases each). The CDR3 is made up of 17 amino acids. V gave up 1 base and J gave up 6 bases, with 20 bases separating them. Germline CDR1 and CDR2: SGHVS and FNYEAQ. CDR3 nucleotides: TGTGCCAGCAGCTTAGGGCAGGGGGGGCGGCATAGGGATACGCAGTATTTT. The encoded protein is CASSLGQGGRHRDTQYF.

This clone appeared a single time. V and J are TRBV29-1 and TRBJ1-2; D might be TRBD1 (5 bases). Germline V gene lookup returns CDR1 SQVTM and CDR2 ANQGSEA. CDR3 length: 12 residues. Trimming left V 4 bases short and J 4 bases short, with 10 bases between. This CDR3 is CSVVYRSYGYTF. CDR3 DNA: TGCAGCGTTGTCTACAGGTCCTATGGCTACACCTTC.

CDR3: CAGRGENSEKLFF. CDR3 nucleotide sequence: TGTGCCGGCAGGGGGGAGAATAGTGAAAAACTGTTTTTT. The chain employs TRBV19 and TRBJ1-4; 7 bases fit TRBD1. Germline V gene data show CDR1 as LNHDA and CDR2 as SQIVND (reference sequence). The V segment lost 11 bases and the J segment 7 bases; nucleotides outside the gene matches: 10. CDR3 size: 13 residues.

The chain has TRBV13 and TRBJ1-2; D ambiguous. CDR1 is PRHDT and CDR2 is FYEKMQ in the germline V gene (reference sequence). Between the trimmed V and J ends, which lost 4 bases and 12 bases, there was a span of 15 bases. The CDR3 is made up of 12 amino acids. The DNA for the CDR3 is TGTGCCAGCAGCTCGAGTATTTTAATGGACACCTTC. Protein product: CASSSSILMDTF.